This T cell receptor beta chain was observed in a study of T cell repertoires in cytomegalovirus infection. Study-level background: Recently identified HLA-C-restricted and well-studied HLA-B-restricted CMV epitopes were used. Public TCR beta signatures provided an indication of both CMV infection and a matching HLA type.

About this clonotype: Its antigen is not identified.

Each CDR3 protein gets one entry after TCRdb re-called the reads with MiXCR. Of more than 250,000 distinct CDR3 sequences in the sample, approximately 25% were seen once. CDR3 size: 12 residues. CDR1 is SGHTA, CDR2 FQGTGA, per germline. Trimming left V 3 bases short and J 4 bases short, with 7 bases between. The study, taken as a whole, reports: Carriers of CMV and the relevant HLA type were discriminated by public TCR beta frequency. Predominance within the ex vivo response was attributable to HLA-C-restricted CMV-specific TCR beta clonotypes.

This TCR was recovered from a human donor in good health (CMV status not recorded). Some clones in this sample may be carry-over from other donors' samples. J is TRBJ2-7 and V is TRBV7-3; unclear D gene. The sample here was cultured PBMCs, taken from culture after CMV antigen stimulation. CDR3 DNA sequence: TGTGCCAGCAGCTTGTACGGGTACGAGCAGTACGTC. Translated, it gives CASSLYGYEQYV.